This TCR beta chain derives from a study of blood T cell repertoires in COVID-19. Method: immunoSEQ multiplex PCR; TCRdb's copy keeps in-frame clones and lacks some. The sample carries 210,000 or so clones, over 80% recorded once. With regard to this clone: Other DNA sequences in this specimen translate into the identical CDR3.

Germline V CDR1 and CDR2: MDHEN, SYDVKM. Trimming removed 3 bases from V and 4 bases from J; junction bases left unmatched: 3. There are 14 residues in the CDR3. The chain carries TRBV28 and TRBJ1-5; TRBD1 agrees at 7 bases. Sequencing used peripheral blood. This clonotype was sampled from a woman aged 25 to 39 with COVID-19, enrolled during active disease. The CDR3 reads CASSLGQRNQPQHF. The CDR3 region has the DNA TGTGCCAGCAGTTTGGGACAGAGAAATCAGCCCCAGCATTTT.